The clone carrying this T cell receptor beta chain was counted many times. What it binds is unknown. CDR3 regions of TCR beta were amplified from RNA transcripts. After a first-round RT-PCR with HTBI primers, a second-round multiplex PCR was run. Using its own MiXCR run on the multiplex PCR reads, TCRdb lists one record per CDR3 protein. This sample has 300,000 to 400,000 distinct CDR3 sequences, with approximately 17% found just once. The source of the sample is a study of Graves' ophthalmopathy and Graves' hyperthyroidism. Overall study results and limits: The authors also found most expanded thyroid clonotypes above 0.001 frequency in blood.

CDR3 length: 18 residues. CDR1 and CDR2 (germline): MNHEY, SMNVEV (reference sequence). Trimming removed 0 bases from V and 3 bases from J, with 21 bases in between. This sequence originates from an adult woman with stable Graves' hyperthyroidism. V gene TRBV27 combines with J gene TRBJ2-7, with D possibly called TRBD1 or TRBD2 (5 bases each). Specimen: peripheral blood. The CDR3 nucleotides read TGTGCCAGCAGTTTATCGTCGGGTTGGGCAGGGAGAGGCTACGAGCAGTACTTC. Amino acids: CASSLSSGWAGRGYEQYF.